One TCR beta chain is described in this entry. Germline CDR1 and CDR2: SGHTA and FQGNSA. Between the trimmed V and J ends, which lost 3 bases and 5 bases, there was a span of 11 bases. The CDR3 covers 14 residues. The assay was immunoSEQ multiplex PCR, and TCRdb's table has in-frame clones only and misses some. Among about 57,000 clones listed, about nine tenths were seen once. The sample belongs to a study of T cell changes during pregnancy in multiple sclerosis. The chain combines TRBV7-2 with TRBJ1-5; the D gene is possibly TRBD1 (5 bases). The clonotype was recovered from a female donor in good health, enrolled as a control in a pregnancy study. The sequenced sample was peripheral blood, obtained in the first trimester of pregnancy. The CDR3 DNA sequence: TGTGCCAGCAGCTTGATTGGGGGGGATCAGCCCCAGCATTTT. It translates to CASSLIGGDQPQHF. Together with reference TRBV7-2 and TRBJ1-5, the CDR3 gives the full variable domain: GAGVSQSPSNKVTEKGKDVELRCDPISGHTALYWYRQSLGQGLEFLIYFQGNSAPDKSGLPSDRFSAERTGGSVSTLTIQRTQQEDSAVYLCASSLIGGDQPQHFGDGTRLSIL.